Following are 22 T cell receptor beta chains from one sample sequenced in a study of control samples from healthy donors and cancer patients. Clones were sequenced by immunoSEQ multiplex PCR, and TCRdb holds only the in-frame ones, with some missing. The sample contains 110,000 to 150,000 clones, 90% to 95% of which appear only once. The specimen was blood. Receptors were obtained from a man in his forties or fifties in good health.

The chain is built from TRBV5-1 and TRBJ2-5; no reliable D call. V was cut by 2 bases and J by 8 bases, with 13 bases left in between. Germline-derived CDR1 and CDR2 are SGHRS and YFSETQ. The CDR3 consists of 13 residues. CDR3 loop: CASSFSSLDTQYF. CDR3 coding DNA: TGCGCCAGCAGCTTTAGTTCTTTGGACACCCAGTACTTC. Combining the CDR3 with reference TRBV5-1 and TRBJ2-5 gives the whole variable domain KAGVTQTPRYLIKTRGQQVTLSCSPISGHRSVSWYQQTPGQGLQFLFEYFSETQRNKGNFPGRFSGRQFSNSRSEMNVSTLELGDSALYLCASSFSSLDTQYFGPGTRLLVL.

This chain links TRBV24-1 with TRBJ2-3, with 8 positions matching TRBD2. CDR1 is KGHDR and CDR2 is SFDVKD in the germline V gene. V shed 0 bases and J 1 base; nucleotides not matched to a gene: 14. The CDR3 is 20 residues long. CDR3 DNA sequence: TGTGCCACCAGTGATTTGCATCGGGAGGGTCACCTGCTCGGCACAGATACGCAGTATTTT. Its translation is CATSDLHREGHLLGTDTQYF.

V and J are TRBV5-1 and TRBJ2-1; D gene uncertain. The CDR3 loop spans 15 amino acids. Germline loops: CDR1 SGHRS, CDR2 YFSETQ. Trimming stripped 0 bases from V and 3 bases from J, with 10 bases between. CDR3 coding DNA: TGCGCCAGCAGCTTGGCTTGGTCCTACTACAATGAGCAGTTCTTC. Protein product: CASSLAWSYYNEQFF.

The rearrangement links TRBV6-6 to TRBJ2-1, with 11 bases lining up with TRBD2. Germline V lookup: CDR1 MNHNY, CDR2 SVGAGI (reference sequence). With 8 bases clipped from V and 4 bases from J, the junction kept 4 bases outside the gene matches. There are 14 residues in the CDR3. The CDR3 reads CASGTSGTYNEQFF. The DNA of the CDR3 is TGTGCCAGCGGGACTAGCGGAACTTACAATGAGCAGTTCTTC.

The chain has TRBV5-6 and TRBJ1-1; D is unclear. Trimming took off 3 bases at V and 5 bases at J, with 5 bases between the two ends. Germline V gives CDR1 SGHDT, CDR2 YYEEEE. The CDR3 has 11 residues. This CDR3 reads CASSSATEAFF. DNA for the CDR3: TGTGCCAGCAGCTCTGCTACTGAAGCTTTCTTT.

The CDR3 bases are TGCGCCAGCAGCTTGGGGCTAGCGGGCACAGATACGCAGTATTTT. It specifies CASSLGLAGTDTQYF. V usage is TRBV5-1 and J usage is TRBJ2-3; 7 bases map to TRBD2. The CDR3 spans 15 residues. V lost 0 bases, J lost 1 base, and 2 bases stayed unmatched. The V gene's germline CDR1 is SGHRS and CDR2 YFSETQ. The entire variable domain, with the rest obtained from reference TRBV5-1 and TRBJ2-3, is as follows: KAGVTQTPRYLIKTRGQQVTLSCSPISGHRSVSWYQQTPGQGLQFLFEYFSETQRNKGNFPGRFSGRQFSNSRSEMNVSTLELGDSALYLCASSLGLAGTDTQYFGPGTRLTVL.

This rearrangement joins TRBV6-2 or TRBV6-3 to TRBJ2-7; 8 bases fit TRBD1. The CDR3 totals 17 residues. The V and J ends lost 2 bases and 4 bases, in that order; junction bases with no gene match: 13. The V gene's germline CDR1 is MNHEY and CDR2 SVGEGT. The CDR3 spells CASSYVPGQGEEYEQYF. In DNA, the CDR3 is TGTGCCAGCAGTTACGTACCTGGACAGGGAGAAGAGTACGAGCAGTACTTC.

The gene calls are TRBV10-3 and TRBJ1-3; TRBD1 matches at 9 bases. V shed 8 bases and J 8 bases; nucleotides not matched to a gene: 7. This CDR3 spans 13 amino acids. Germline CDR1 and CDR2: ENHRY and SYGVKD. This CDR3 reads CAISGTGRDTIYF. CDR3 nucleotide sequence: TGTGCCATCTCAGGGACAGGGAGAGACACCATATATTTT.

The chain joins TRBV4-3 to TRBJ2-1; perhaps TRBD1 as D (5 bases). The CDR3 totals 15 residues. The V end lost 1 base, the J end lost 0 bases, and 7 bases lay between the germline ends. Germline V CDR1 and CDR2: LGHNA, YSLEER. The CDR3 bases are TGCGCCAGCAGCCAAGGGACATACTCCTACAATGAGCAGTTCTTC. This translates into CASSQGTYSYNEQFF.

The chain is built from TRBV6-5 and TRBJ2-7; 8 nucleotides line up with TRBD2. This CDR3 is 13 amino acids long. Trimming cost V 6 bases and J 5 bases; bases outside gene matches: 6. Germline CDR1 reads MNHEY; CDR2 reads SVGAGI. This CDR3 reads CASSGGAEDEQYF. As DNA, the CDR3 is TGTGCCAGCAGCGGGGGGGCAGAAGACGAGCAGTACTTC.

The rearrangement links TRBV9 to TRBJ2-2; D perhaps matches TRBD1 (6 bases). V lost 0 bases, J lost 4 bases, and 25 bases lay in between. CDR3 size: 20 residues. CDR1 SGDLS and CDR2 YYNGEE come from the germline V gene. The CDR3 reads CASSVEVSGRGPFGTGELFF. The CDR3 bases are TGTGCCAGCAGCGTAGAGGTTTCGGGCAGGGGCCCTTTCGGCACCGGGGAGCTGTTTTTT.

V is TRBV18 and J is TRBJ1-1, with 8 nucleotides matching TRBD1. The CDR3 is 15 amino acids. The germline gives CDR1 KGHSH, CDR2 LQKENI. Unmatched junction bases numbered 6, after V lost 2 bases and J lost 4 bases. CDR3 DNA sequence: TGTGCCAGCTCACCAGAAGTTACAGGGGGCACTGAAGCTTTCTTT. Translated, it gives CASSPEVTGGTEAFF.

The V call is TRBV4-1, the J call TRBJ2-5; 9 bases align to TRBD1. This CDR3 comprises 16 residues. V dropped 3 bases and J dropped 5; count of bases not matched to a gene: 10. The germline V gene has CDR1 MGHRA and CDR2 YSYEKL. The CDR3 region has the DNA TGCGCCAGCAGCCAGGGACAGGGCCTCCAGGCGGAGACCCAGTACTTC. Protein sequence: CASSQGQGLQAETQYF.

V is TRBV28 and J is TRBJ1-1; possibly TRBD1 for D (6 bases). The CDR3 consists of 13 residues. From germline, CDR1 is MDHEN and CDR2 SYDVKM. Trimming removed 6 bases from V and 7 bases from J, with 15 bases in between. The CDR3 coding sequence is TGTGCCAGCAGCCCCTCGTCCAGGGGTGAAGCTTTCTTT. Protein: CASSPSSRGEAFF.

V and J are TRBV27 and TRBJ2-5, with D uncertain. The CDR3 is 10 residues long. Germline CDR1 is MNHEY and CDR2 is SMNVEV (reference sequence). V lost 6 bases, J lost 3 bases, and 2 bases lay in between. The DNA of the CDR3 is TGTGCCAGCAGCGAAGAGACCCAGTACTTC. It encodes CASSEETQYF.

The genes are TRBV25-1 and TRBJ1-2; 10 nucleotides agree with TRBD1. V shed 6 bases, J shed 4 bases, and the junction held 11 bases outside the gene matches. This CDR3 has 16 residues. CDR1 MGHDK and CDR2 SYGVNS come from the germline V gene. CDR3 protein: CASSAGPGQGSYGYTF. The CDR3 bases are TGTGCCAGCAGCGCAGGACCGGGACAGGGGTCCTATGGCTACACCTTC.

This chain connects TRBV5-4 to TRBJ1-1; no clear D gene. Germline CDR1 reads SGHNT; CDR2 reads YYREEE (reference sequence). V lost 3 bases and J lost 5, with 8 bases in between. The CDR3 runs 12 residues. CDR3 amino acids: CASSWERTEAFF. The CDR3 DNA reads as TGTGCCAGCAGCTGGGAGAGGACTGAAGCTTTCTTT.

Here the CDR3 reads CASSSDPGGYTEAFF. In nucleotides, the CDR3 is TGTGCCAGCAGTTCGGACCCCGGAGGGTACACTGAAGCTTTCTTT. The chain combines TRBV28 with TRBJ1-1; the D is unclear. V lost 4 bases to trimming and J lost 3 bases, with 15 bases between them. The CDR3 has 15 amino acids. Germline values: CDR1 MDHEN, CDR2 SYDVKM.

The chain has TRBV6-1 and TRBJ2-2; the D is unclear. Germline CDR1 is MNHNS and CDR2 is SASEGT. Between the trimmed V and J ends, which lost 10 bases and 0 bases, there was a span of 12 bases. The CDR3 spans 14 residues. CDR3 protein: CAIRFLTNTGELFF. The CDR3 nucleotides read TGTGCCATCAGGTTTTTGACGAACACCGGGGAGCTGTTTTTT.

The chain carries TRBV7-9 and TRBJ2-1, with D possibly called TRBD1 or TRBD2 (6 bases each). The germline V gene has CDR1 SEHNR and CDR2 FQNEAQ (reference sequence). CDR3 size: 18 residues. With 5 bases removed from V and 7 bases from J, the gap between germline ends came to 27 bases. CDR3 in amino acids: CASSKGVRGRGWRNEQFF. The CDR3 DNA reads as TGTGCCAGCAGCAAGGGGGTTCGGGGGCGTGGGTGGAGGAATGAGCAGTTCTTC. The full variable domain, its missing parts supplied by reference TRBV7-9 and TRBJ2-1, is DTGVSQNPRHKITKRGQNVTFRCDPISEHNRLYWYRQTLGQGPEFLTYFQNEAQLEKSRLLSDRFSAERPKGSFSTLEIQRTEQGDSAMYLCASSKGVRGRGWRNEQFFGPGTRLTVL.

The chain couples TRBV18 to TRBJ2-6; 7 nucleotides match TRBD1. Germline loops: CDR1 KGHSH, CDR2 LQKENI. The CDR3 extends over 16 amino acids. V lost 4 bases to trimming and J lost 4 bases; unmatched junction nucleotides: 7. The CDR3 sequence: CASSRGTDSGANVLTF. DNA for the CDR3: TGTGCCAGCTCACGAGGGACAGATTCCGGGGCCAACGTCCTGACTTTC.

The genes are TRBV4-1 and TRBJ2-3; 7 nucleotides agree with TRBD2. The CDR3 spans 18 residues. Trimming at V came to 7 bases and at J to 0 bases, leaving 16 bases not matched to a gene. CDR1 is MGHRA, CDR2 YSYEKL, per germline. The CDR3 spells CASTPREGPWGSTDTQYF. In DNA, the CDR3 is TGCGCCAGCACCCCAAGGGAGGGTCCATGGGGGAGCACAGATACGCAGTATTTT.